The source of this T cell receptor beta chain is a study of cytomegalovirus exposure and HLA in healthy donors. A multiplex PCR was run with 60 Vbeta primers and 13 Jbeta primers. Clones were read by immunoSEQ multiplex PCR, and TCRdb kept only the in-frame ones, dropping some. Here the sample spans some 120,000 clones, over 75% being singletons. The sample consisted of PBMCs. The origin of this receptor is a woman under 30 in good health and CMV-seronegative.

The CDR3 region has the DNA TGTGCCAGCAGCTCTCAGGAGCAGGGTTACTACTCTGGAAACACCATATATTTT. Its translation is CASSSQEQGYYSGNTIYF. V is TRBV5-5 and J is TRBJ1-3, with D maybe TRBD1 (5 bases). Trimming removed 3 bases at V and 0 bases at J, with 19 bases between. Germline V CDR1 and CDR2: SGHKS, YYEKEE (reference sequence). The CDR3 loop spans 18 amino acids.